The 27 T cell receptor beta chains presented below share a single source sample, sequenced in a study of blood T cell repertoires in COVID-19. The data were produced by immunoSEQ multiplex PCR, yet TCRdb's version contains in-frame clones alone and is incomplete. The data show fewer than 70,000 clones, with about 80% seen just once and 9.5% to 15% held by the top ten. The sample consisted of peripheral blood. All receptors come from a human donor in a cohort sampled during active COVID-19.

The chain carries TRBV5-4 and TRBJ2-1, with 9 bases identical to TRBD2. The CDR3 has 17 residues. V lost 1 base, J lost 8 bases, and 13 bases stayed unmatched. Per germline, CDR1 SGHNT and CDR2 YYREEE (reference sequence). The chain's CDR3 is CASSLRSFSGSGDEQFF. Here the CDR3 DNA reads TGTGCCAGCAGCTTGAGATCCTTTAGCGGGAGTGGAGATGAGCAGTTCTTC.

The chain has TRBV5-4 and TRBJ2-7; D remains unclear. V lost 1 base to trimming and J lost 2 bases, with 4 bases between them. CDR3 length: 12 amino acids. The germline V gene encodes CDR1 SGHNT and CDR2 YYREEE (reference sequence). In nucleotides, the CDR3 is TGTGCCAGCAGCTTGCTTCCCTACGAGCAGTACTTC. Amino acid sequence: CASSLLPYEQYF.

CDR3 region: CASSSLAGEYYEQYF. CDR3 coding DNA: TGTGCCAGCAGCTCCTTAGCGGGAGAATACTACGAGCAGTACTTC. The chain combines TRBV7-9 with TRBJ2-7, with 9 bases fitting TRBD2. The CDR3 spans 15 residues. Germline V CDR1 and CDR2: SEHNR, FQNEAQ (reference sequence). V gave up 4 bases and J gave up 3 bases; unmatched junction bases: 7.

The CDR3 region has the DNA TGTGCCAGCAGCTTAATGGGCGCCTCTAACTATGGCTACACCTTC. This gives the protein CASSLMGASNYGYTF. The genes are TRBV7-9 and TRBJ1-2; no definite D call. Germline V CDR1 and CDR2: SEHNR, FQNEAQ (reference sequence). Deletions cut 2 bases from V and 0 bases from J, with 10 bases between. The CDR3 has 15 residues.

The chain joins TRBV9 to TRBJ2-2; 7 positions match TRBD1. The J segment lost 5 bases and the V segment lost 2 bases, leaving 9 bases of the junction unmatched. This CDR3 comprises 16 residues. Germline V gene data show CDR1 as SGDLS and CDR2 as YYNGEE. The CDR3 region is CASSVGLQGSTGELFF. CDR3 DNA sequence: TGTGCCAGCAGCGTCGGTCTACAGGGGTCGACCGGGGAGCTGTTTTTT. Together with reference TRBV9 and TRBJ2-2, the CDR3 gives the full variable domain: DSGVTQTPKHLITATGQRVTLRCSPRSGDLSVYWYQQSLDQGLQFLIQYYNGEERAKGNILERFSAQQFPDLHSELNLSSLELGDSALYFCASSVGLQGSTGELFFGEGSRLTVL.

The V gene is TRBV7-2, the J gene TRBJ2-7; D gene ambiguous. Per germline, CDR1 SGHTA and CDR2 FQGNSA. Between the trimmed V and J ends, which lost 5 bases and 3 bases, there was a span of 14 bases. The CDR3 is 14 amino acids. In DNA form, the CDR3 reads TGTGCCAGCAGCGCTGCGGCGGATCTCTACGAGCAGTACTTC. It translates to CASSAAADLYEQYF.

The chain has TRBV21-1 and TRBJ1-3. TRBV21-1 is flagged as a pseudogene. The CDR3 extends over 15 amino acids. In DNA form, the CDR3 reads TGTGCCAGCAGCAAGAGGGTGACCTCTGGAAACACCATATATTTT. This sequence encodes CASSKRVTSGNTIYF.

The chain has TRBV28 and TRBJ2-1, with TRBD2 matching 8 bases. This CDR3 spans 18 amino acids. The V segment lost 3 bases and the J segment 7 bases; nucleotides outside the gene matches: 17. Germline lookup yields CDR1 MDHEN and CDR2 SYDVKM. The CDR3 sequence: CASSFLTPAGGSMNEQFF. The CDR3 DNA is TGTGCCAGCAGTTTCCTTACCCCGGCGGGGGGCAGTATGAATGAGCAGTTCTTC.

A single count supports this clone. CDR3 loop: CASGLSGNEQFF. In DNA, the CDR3 is TGTGCTAGTGGTTTATCGGGCAATGAGCAGTTCTTC. The V call is TRBV12-5, the J call TRBJ2-1; D unresolved. The CDR3 is 12 amino acids. Germline V gene data show CDR1 as LGHNT and CDR2 as FRNRAP. With 3 bases removed from V and 6 bases from J, the gap between germline ends came to 6 bases.

The chain carries TRBV5-1 and TRBJ2-5; D not resolved. V gave up 6 bases and J gave up 5 bases, with 11 bases separating them. CDR1 and CDR2 from the germline V gene are SGHRS and YFSETQ. The CDR3 consists of 12 residues. The CDR3 DNA reads as TGCGCCAGCAACTGTTCCGCGGAGACCCAGTACTTC. It codes for CASNCSAETQYF.

This chain uses TRBV7-8 with TRBJ2-7; D might be TRBD2 (6 bases). Germline CDR1 is SGHVS and CDR2 is FQNEAQ. V was clipped by 5 bases and J by 0 bases, with 14 bases between them. The CDR3 consists of 15 residues. The CDR3 here is CASSPSSGVSYEQYF. The CDR3 DNA sequence: TGTGCCAGCAGCCCCTCATCGGGGGTCTCCTACGAGCAGTACTTC.

The chain has TRBV5-1 and TRBJ1-1; D is unclear. Germline CDR1 SGHRS, CDR2 YFSETQ. The CDR3 is 15 amino acids. V lost 0 bases and J 5 bases, leaving 14 bases between the germline ends. As DNA, the CDR3 is TGCGCCAGCAGCTTGGCTGCGGGCCGCGGAACTGAAGCTTTCTTT. Amino acid sequence: CASSLAAGRGTEAFF.

The chain is built from TRBV9 and TRBJ2-3; the D is unclear. V gave up 0 bases and J gave up 2 bases, with 10 bases separating them. The CDR3 length is 15 residues. Germline CDR1 reads SGDLS; CDR2 reads YYNGEE. The chain's CDR3 is CASSVEGVNTDTQYF. The CDR3 DNA reads TGTGCCAGCAGCGTAGAAGGAGTTAACACAGATACGCAGTATTTT.

The rearrangement links TRBV9 to TRBJ2-1, with TRBD2 matching over 7 bases. The germline V gene has CDR1 SGDLS and CDR2 YYNGEE. J gave up 0 bases and V 6 bases, and 21 bases lay outside the gene matches. The CDR3 totals 20 residues. The chain's CDR3 is CASTRGGSLGGSSSYNEQFF. CDR3 DNA sequence: TGTGCCAGCACCCGAGGTGGGAGTTTAGGCGGGAGCAGCTCCTACAATGAGCAGTTCTTC.

The chain employs TRBV27 and TRBJ1-1; TRBD1 agrees at 9 bases. Looked up from germline, CDR1 is MNHEY and CDR2 is SMNVEV (reference sequence). The length of the CDR3 is 16 residues. The ends lost 5 bases at V and 1 base at J; junction bases unmatched: 8. CDR3 sequence (DNA): TGTGCCAGCAGTGATGACAGGGGGATAGGGAACACTGAAGCTTTCTTT. Its protein product is CASSDDRGIGNTEAFF.

J is TRBJ1-2 and V is TRBV24-1; a possible D gene is TRBD1 (5 bases). With 7 bases removed from V and 5 bases from J, the gap between germline ends came to 7 bases. This CDR3 is 11 amino acids long. Germline-derived CDR1 and CDR2 are KGHDR and SFDVKD. The CDR3 here is CATSGGYGYTF. As DNA, the CDR3 is TGTGCCACCAGCGGGGGGTATGGCTACACCTTC.

The rearrangement links TRBV19 to TRBJ1-6, with TRBD1 matching over 10 bases. The CDR3 spans 19 residues. Germline V gives CDR1 LNHDA, CDR2 SQIVND (reference sequence). V was clipped by 9 bases and J by 0 bases; unmatched bases: 14. The CDR3 coding sequence is TGTGCCAGCCGACAGGGGGCGAATACGGCCAGCTCCTATAATTCACCCCTCCACTTT. Protein: CASRQGANTASSYNSPLHF.

This chain links TRBV7-9 with TRBJ2-3; the match to TRBD2 covers 12 bases. This CDR3 comprises 15 residues. J lost 3 bases, V lost 3 bases, and 1 base had no gene match. Germline CDR1 reads SEHNR; CDR2 reads FQNEAQ (reference sequence). CDR3 in DNA: TGTGCCAGCAGCTTCGGACTAGCGGGGACAGATACGCAGTATTTT. It yields the protein CASSFGLAGTDTQYF.

The V and J genes are TRBV9 and TRBJ2-1, with 12 bases matching TRBD2. Germline lookup yields CDR1 SGDLS and CDR2 YYNGEE. This CDR3 comprises 15 residues. The ends lost 6 bases at V and 2 bases at J; junction bases unmatched: 3. The CDR3 reads CASTRLAGAYNEQFF. CDR3 DNA sequence: TGTGCCAGCACCCGACTAGCGGGGGCCTACAATGAGCAGTTCTTC.

The genes are TRBV6-2 or TRBV6-3 and TRBJ2-6; perhaps TRBD2 as D (6 bases). In germline, CDR1 is MNHEY, CDR2 SVGEGT. V lost 0 bases to trimming and J lost 0 bases, with 15 bases between them. CDR3 length: 19 residues. This CDR3 is CASSYSRDGTLSGANVLTF. CDR3 in DNA: TGTGCCAGCAGTTACTCGCGGGACGGAACTCTCTCTGGGGCCAACGTCCTGACTTTC.

The V gene is TRBV28, the J gene TRBJ1-1, with D possibly matching TRBD1 (5 bases). Trimming left V 2 bases short and J 2 bases short, with 9 bases between. The CDR3 length is 14 residues. Germline CDR1 MDHEN, CDR2 SYDVKM. The CDR3 DNA reads as TGTGCCAGCAGTTTAGCCAGGGCAAACACTGAAGCTTTCTTT. This codes for CASSLARANTEAFF.

The V call is TRBV9, the J call TRBJ1-1; D is undetermined. V was pared by 0 bases and J by 6 bases, with 9 bases between. CDR3 length: 13 residues. Germline V gives CDR1 SGDLS, CDR2 YYNGEE. The CDR3 DNA follows: TGTGCCAGCAGCGTAGGAAAAAACTCTGAAGCTTTCTTT. Translated, it gives CASSVGKNSEAFF.

V is TRBV29-1 and J is TRBJ2-1; tentative D call: TRBD2 (5 bases). Per the germline V gene, CDR1 is SQVTM and CDR2 is ANQGSEA. V dropped 3 bases and J dropped 4 bases, with 13 bases sitting between them. The CDR3 loop spans 14 amino acids. The CDR3 sequence is CSVEEASKYNEQFF. DNA of the CDR3: TGCAGCGTTGAGGAGGCCTCGAAATACAATGAGCAGTTCTTC.

This sequence joins TRBV6-6 and TRBJ1-1; 9 nucleotides agree with TRBD1. The CDR3 sequence is 16 residues long. After removal of 2 bases from V and 1 base from J, the junction contained 5 bases not matched to a gene. The germline CDR1 and CDR2 sequences are MNHNY and SVGAGI (reference sequence). This CDR3 reads CASSYPGTGRNTEAFF. The DNA for the CDR3 is TGTGCCAGCAGTTACCCCGGGACAGGGAGGAACACTGAAGCTTTCTTT.

CDR3 region: CASSVTGGVFYGYTF. In DNA, the CDR3 is TGTGCCAGCAGCGTGACAGGGGGCGTTTTCTATGGCTACACCTTC. The V and J genes are TRBV5-5 and TRBJ1-2; 10 nucleotides align to TRBD1. CDR1 SGHKS and CDR2 YYEKEE come from the germline V gene (reference sequence). J lost 4 bases, V lost 4 bases, and 7 bases had no gene match. The CDR3 spans 15 residues.

The rearrangement joins TRBV21-1 to TRBJ2-3; the DNA was not compared with TRBD1, the D call given in the table. TRBV21-1 is designated a pseudogene. This CDR3 comprises 20 residues. The CDR3 loop is CASSKLSGQGYQTSTDTQYF. CDR3 nucleotides: TGTGCCAGCAGCAAATTGTCGGGACAGGGATATCAGACTAGCACAGATACGCAGTATTTT.

The gene calls are TRBV15 and TRBJ1-1; tentative D call: TRBD1 (6 bases). Trimming removed 0 bases from V and 6 bases from J, with 14 bases in between. The CDR3 spans 15 residues. Germline V gene sequence: CDR1 LNHNV, CDR2 YYDKDF (reference sequence). CDR3 sequence: CATSRDRGGSAEAFF. The CDR3 DNA is TGTGCCACCAGCAGAGATCGGGGGGGCTCGGCTGAAGCTTTCTTT.